This entry lists 23 T cell receptor beta chains sequenced from one sample in a study of T cells in Graves' hyperthyroidism and ophthalmopathy. Amplification of TCR beta CDR3 regions used RNA as the template. The study used the HTBI primer set for a first-round RT-PCR of the TCR CDR3. TCRdb re-analysed the multiplex PCR reads in MiXCR, keeping a single row per CDR3 protein. The repertoire holds some 380,000 distinct CDR3 sequences, with 13% as singletons. The specimen was blood. All receptors come from a man aged 30 to 45 with Graves' hyperthyroidism that later progressed to Graves' ophthalmopathy.

The V gene is TRBV28, the J gene TRBJ1-3, with 9 bases lining up with TRBD1. Germline V gene sequence: CDR1 MDHEN, CDR2 SYDVKM. The V gene end was trimmed by 3 bases and the J gene end by 2 bases; junction bases not matched to a gene: 5. There are 16 residues in the CDR3. CDR3: CASSFLRQGAGNTIYF. In nucleotides, the CDR3 is TGTGCCAGCAGTTTTCTTCGACAGGGGGCTGGAAACACCATATATTTT.

This clonotype came up a few times. The chain uses TRBV5-1 and TRBJ2-6; perhaps TRBD1 as D (5 bases). V lost 2 bases and J 0 bases, leaving 6 bases between the germline ends. Per the germline V gene, CDR1 is SGHRS and CDR2 is YFSETQ. The CDR3 length is 15 residues. In DNA form, the CDR3 reads TGCGCCAGCAGCTTTGGGGCCTCTGGGGCCAACGTCCTGACTTTC. Protein product: CASSFGASGANVLTF.

The V gene is TRBV6-5, the J gene TRBJ2-7, with no clear D. V shed 2 bases and J shed 1 base, with 12 bases lying between them. The germline V gene encodes CDR1 MNHEY and CDR2 SVGAGI. The CDR3 runs 15 residues. The CDR3 region is CASSYSPGGSYEQYF. As DNA, the CDR3 is TGTGCCAGCAGTTACAGTCCGGGTGGTTCCTACGAGCAGTACTTC.

The chain has TRBV28 and TRBJ2-2; D unclear. V lost 3 bases to trimming and J lost 7 bases, with 12 bases between them. The CDR3 is made up of 14 amino acids. In germline, CDR1 is MDHEN, CDR2 SYDVKM. The CDR3 DNA reads TGTGCCAGCAGTTTTGGTAGGGCAGTCGGGGAGCTGTTTTTT. This codes for CASSFGRAVGELFF. Drawing the rest from reference TRBV28 and TRBJ2-2, the complete variable domain is DVKVTQSSRYLVKRTGEKVFLECVQDMDHENMFWYRQDPGLGLRLIYFSYDVKMKEKGDIPEGYSVSREKKERFSLILESASTNQTSMYLCASSFGRAVGELFFGEGSRLTVL.

Of note for this clonotype: A read error may explain this, as a much larger clone is one base away. The J gene is TRBJ1-5, the V gene TRBV5-6; a weak D match, TRBD1 (6 bases). The CDR3 spans 13 residues. Per germline, CDR1 SGHDT and CDR2 YYEEEE. In nucleotides, the CDR3 is TGTGCCAGCAGCGGGGGGCTCGGTCAGCCCCGGCATTTT. Its translation: CASSGGLGQPRHF.

The genes are TRBV27 and TRBJ2-4, with 10 bases aligning to TRBD1. J lost 1 base, V lost 2 bases, and 2 bases had no gene match. Germline V lookup: CDR1 MNHEY, CDR2 SMNVEV (reference sequence). The CDR3 spans 16 residues. The CDR3 DNA reads TGTGCCAGCAGTTTAAGGGGACAGGGGGCCAAAAACATTCAGTACTTC. Translation gives CASSLRGQGAKNIQYF.

This clonotype was seen repeatedly, ten times or more. The rearrangement uses TRBV20-1 and TRBJ1-1; D may be TRBD1 (5 bases). From germline, CDR1 is DFQATT and CDR2 SNEGSKA (reference sequence). The V and J ends lost 3 bases and 2 bases respectively, with 13 bases between them. The CDR3 spans 14 residues. The CDR3 DNA reads as TGCAGTGCTAGGCTAGGCGGGGGAAACACTGAAGCTTTCTTT. It codes for CSARLGGGNTEAFF.

Ten or more counts support this clonotype. This rearrangement joins TRBV6-6 to TRBJ2-1, with 16 bases lining up with TRBD2. The CDR3 extends over 18 amino acids. CDR1 and CDR2 (germline): MNHNY, SVGAGI (reference sequence). With V trimmed by 3 bases and J by 7 bases, 9 bases remained unmatched. The CDR3 loop is CASSYLGTSGGAGNEQFF. CDR3 sequence (DNA): TGTGCCAGCAGTTATCTCGGGACTAGCGGGGGGGCGGGGAATGAGCAGTTCTTC.

This clonotype was counted between two and nine times. This chain links TRBV7-9 with TRBJ2-5, with TRBD2 matching 13 bases. This CDR3 is 18 amino acids long. After removal of 4 bases from V and 2 bases from J, the junction contained 10 bases not matched to a gene. The V gene's germline CDR1 is SEHNR and CDR2 FQNEAQ (reference sequence). CDR3 protein: CASSSSTRTSGGQETQYF. CDR3 bases: TGTGCCAGCAGCTCGAGCACTCGGACTAGCGGGGGACAAGAGACCCAGTACTTC.

This clonotype was picked up many times. The chain recombines TRBV6-2 or TRBV6-3 with TRBJ1-2; D unresolved. V was pared by 5 bases and J by 6 bases, with 22 bases between. CDR3 length: 16 residues. Germline V gene data show CDR1 as MNHEY and CDR2 as SVGEGT. CDR3 region: CASSLTGPAYNDGYTF. CDR3 coding DNA: TGTGCCAGCAGTCTGACTGGCCCAGCGTATAATGATGGCTACACCTTC.

This clonotype was detected ten times or more. V and J are TRBV6-1 and TRBJ2-3, with D maybe TRBD1 (6 bases). Germline values: CDR1 MNHNS, CDR2 SASEGT. The CDR3 sequence is 12 residues long. Trimming left V 6 bases short and J 6 bases short, with 10 bases between. The CDR3 protein is CASRPQGDTQYF. In DNA form, the CDR3 reads TGTGCCAGCAGACCACAGGGTGATACGCAGTATTTT.

This clonotype came up many times. V usage is TRBV28 and J usage is TRBJ1-2; D unresolved. Trimming left V 2 bases short and J 2 bases short, with 12 bases between. This CDR3 has 15 residues. Per germline, CDR1 MDHEN and CDR2 SYDVKM. The chain's CDR3 is CASSLVLDGNYGYTF. CDR3 sequence (DNA): TGTGCCAGCAGTTTAGTTTTGGACGGCAACTATGGCTACACCTTC.

This chain links TRBV6-1 with TRBJ1-1; D gene uncertain. Germline-derived CDR1 and CDR2 are MNHNS and SASEGT. The CDR3 covers 16 residues. Trimming shortened V by 2 bases and J by 1 base, and 14 bases separated the two germline ends. The CDR3 spells CASSENRLGRNTEAFF. The CDR3 DNA reads TGTGCCAGCAGTGAAAATAGATTGGGTCGGAACACTGAAGCTTTCTTT.

A few counts support this clonotype. CDR3 sequence: CASGPPGTGNTGELFF. The CDR3 DNA sequence: TGTGCTAGTGGACCTCCCGGGACAGGGAACACCGGGGAGCTGTTTTTT. The genes are TRBV12-5 and TRBJ2-2, with 8 positions matching TRBD1. Germline CDR1 is LGHNT and CDR2 is FRNRAP. V gave up 6 bases and J gave up 1 base; unmatched junction bases: 7. This CDR3 has 16 amino acids.

V and J are TRBV12-3 or TRBV12-4 and TRBJ2-6, with 8 bases identical to TRBD1. The CDR3 has 15 residues. V lost 8 bases, J lost 2 bases, and 5 bases stayed unmatched. CDR3 protein: CASGTGTPGANVLTF. The DNA of the CDR3 is TGTGCCAGCGGGACAGGAACCCCTGGGGCCAACGTCCTGACTTTC.

The chain is built from TRBV30 and TRBJ1-1; 10 positions match TRBD1. With 0 bases clipped from V and 4 bases from J, the junction kept 14 bases outside the gene matches. The CDR3 is 18 residues long. Germline values: CDR1 GTSNPN, CDR2 SVGIG (reference sequence). Here the CDR3 DNA reads TGTGCCTGGAGTGTACGCTGGACAGGGGGAGCTAGGCCCACTGAAGCTTTCTTT. It translates to CAWSVRWTGGARPTEAFF.

This clonotype occurred many times. This sequence joins TRBV6-2 or TRBV6-3 and TRBJ1-1; maybe TRBD1 (5 bases). CDR3 length: 12 residues. V was shortened by 6 bases and J by 11 bases, with 16 bases between the two germline ends. Per the germline V gene, CDR1 is MNHEY and CDR2 is SVGEGT. The CDR3 loop is CASSREGPEAFF. As DNA, the CDR3 is TGTGCCAGCAGCCGAGAGGGGCCAGAGGCTTTCTTT.

The chain joins TRBV10-1 to TRBJ1-1; D is undetermined. The length of the CDR3 is 13 residues. Germline V gene data show CDR1 as WNHNN and CDR2 as SYGVQD (reference sequence). The ends were cut back, 6 bases at V and 3 bases at J, with 11 bases in the middle. This chain's CDR3 is CASRYTPDTEAFF. CDR3 DNA: TGCGCCAGCAGATACACCCCGGACACTGAAGCTTTCTTT.

The sample holds many counts of this clonotype. V usage is TRBV2 and J usage is TRBJ2-7; D not resolved. The germline CDR1 and CDR2 sequences are SNHLY and FYNNEI. The V gene lost 1 base and the J gene lost 4 bases, with 14 bases spanning the gap. This CDR3 comprises 15 residues. The CDR3 protein is CASSEVMNSAYEQYF. The CDR3 bases are TGTGCCAGCAGTGAAGTTATGAATTCAGCATACGAGCAGTACTTC.

This clonotype was seen just once. The chain uses TRBV4-1 and TRBJ1-6; possibly TRBD1 for D (5 bases). In germline, CDR1 is MGHRA, CDR2 YSYEKL. V was cut by 2 bases and J by 2 bases, with 10 bases left in between. This CDR3 contains 16 residues. Written as DNA, the CDR3 is TGCGCCAGCAGCCAATGGGGGACCGCCTATAATTCACCCCTCCACTTT. It encodes CASSQWGTAYNSPLHF.

At least ten counts were recorded for this clonotype. The chain couples TRBV7-8 to TRBJ1-6, with 8 bases lining up with TRBD1. Germline V gene lookup returns CDR1 SGHVS and CDR2 FQNEAQ. The CDR3 spans 17 residues. V trimming: 1 base; J trimming: 6 bases; junction bases outside the gene matches: 8. The CDR3 sequence is CASSLDGTGGLNSPLHF. For the CDR3, the DNA is TGTGCCAGCAGCTTAGATGGAACAGGGGGTCTTAATTCACCCCTCCACTTT. The entire variable domain, with the rest obtained from reference TRBV7-8 and TRBJ1-6, is as follows: GAGVSQSPRYKVAKRGQDVALRCDPISGHVSLFWYQQALGQGPEFLTYFQNEAQLDKSGLPSDRFFAERPEGSVSTLKIQRTQQEDSAVYLCASSLDGTGGLNSPLHFGNGTRLTVT.

V is TRBV27 and J is TRBJ2-1; 11 bases are a match to TRBD2. The germline V gene has CDR1 MNHEY and CDR2 SMNVEV (reference sequence). This CDR3 is 18 amino acids long. The J segment lost 6 bases and the V segment lost 5 bases, leaving 15 bases of the junction unmatched. The chain's CDR3 is CASSLSGGAYTGGNEQFF. The CDR3 DNA reads TGTGCCAGCAGTCTTAGCGGGGGGGCCTATACGGGGGGCAATGAGCAGTTCTTC.

This clonotype was observed a few times. The genes are TRBV27 and TRBJ1-2; 9 bases agree with TRBD1. Trimming at V came to 5 bases and at J to 5 bases, leaving 9 bases not matched to a gene. Germline-derived CDR1 and CDR2 are MNHEY and SMNVEV (reference sequence). The CDR3 sequence is 15 residues long. CDR3 sequence reads: CASSLAGTGPYGYTF. CDR3 in DNA: TGTGCCAGCAGTCTGGCCGGGACAGGGCCTTATGGCTACACCTTC.